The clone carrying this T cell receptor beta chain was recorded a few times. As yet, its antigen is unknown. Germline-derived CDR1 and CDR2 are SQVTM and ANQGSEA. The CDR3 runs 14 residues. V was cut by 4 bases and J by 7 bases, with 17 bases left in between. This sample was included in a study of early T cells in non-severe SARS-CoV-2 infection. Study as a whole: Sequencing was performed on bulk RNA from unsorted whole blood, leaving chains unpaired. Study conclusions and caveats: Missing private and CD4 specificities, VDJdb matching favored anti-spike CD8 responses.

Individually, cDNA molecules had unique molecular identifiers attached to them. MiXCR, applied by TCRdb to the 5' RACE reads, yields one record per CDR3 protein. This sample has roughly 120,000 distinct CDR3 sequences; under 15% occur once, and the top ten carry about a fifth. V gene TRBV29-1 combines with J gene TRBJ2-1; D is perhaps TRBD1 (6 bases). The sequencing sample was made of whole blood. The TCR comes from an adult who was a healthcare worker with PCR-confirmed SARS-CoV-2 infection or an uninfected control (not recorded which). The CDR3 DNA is TGCAGCGTTGCCCTTGGGACATCGGATAATGAGCAGTTCTTC. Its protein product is CSVALGTSDNEQFF.